The 30 T cell receptor beta chains in this list originate from one sample, sequenced in a study of T-cell reconstitution after alpha-beta-depleted transplantation in children. Unique molecular identifiers were incorporated into the prepared TCRbeta library. TCRdb re-called the PCR reads with MiXCR, one entry per CDR3 protein. The sample has 380,000 or so distinct CDR3 sequences, roughly 13% seen once. This sample comprised PBMCs, obtained from the stem cell graft. These receptors all come from a human donor who donated a stem cell graft to a child with Fanconi anemia.

The J gene is TRBJ2-3, the V gene TRBV7-8; a weak D match, TRBD2 (5 bases). CDR1 and CDR2 from the germline V gene are SGHVS and FQNEAQ. This CDR3 contains 17 residues. Trimming took 0 bases from V and 2 from J, leaving 15 bases between them. The CDR3 region has the DNA TGTGCCAGCAGCTTAGCTTTATCGGGGTCCCACACAGATACGCAGTATTTT. It yields the protein CASSLALSGSHTDTQYF.

The rearrangement uses TRBV7-6 and TRBJ1-6; D remains unclear. CDR1 is SGHVS and CDR2 is FNYEAQ in the germline V gene. The ends were cut back, 4 bases at V and 14 bases at J, with 15 bases in the middle. This CDR3 has 13 residues. CDR3 sequence: CASSSPDRPTLHF. CDR3 DNA: TGTGCCAGCAGCTCCCCCGACCGACCCACCCTCCACTTT.

This clonotype was seen a handful of times. The chain joins TRBV27 to TRBJ1-4; D remains ambiguous. With 3 bases removed from V and 5 bases from J, the gap between germline ends came to 7 bases. The CDR3 has 13 residues. CDR1 is MNHEY, CDR2 SMNVEV, per germline (reference sequence). This CDR3 reads CASSLTYNEKLFF. As DNA, the CDR3 is TGTGCCAGCAGTTTGACCTACAATGAAAAACTGTTTTTT.

This clonotype was observed a few times. This sequence joins TRBV7-8 and TRBJ2-7; weak D call: TRBD1 (6 bases). This CDR3 is built from 13 residues. CDR1 is SGHVS, CDR2 FQNEAQ, per germline. V dropped 3 bases and J dropped 6 bases, with 12 bases sitting between them. The CDR3 DNA sequence: TGTGCCAGCAGCTTCCGCGGACAGAGCGAGCAGTACTTC. Translated, it gives CASSFRGQSEQYF. Supplemented by reference TRBV7-8 and TRBJ2-7, the full variable domain reads GAGVSQSPRYKVAKRGQDVALRCDPISGHVSLFWYQQALGQGPEFLTYFQNEAQLDKSGLPSDRFFAERPEGSVSTLKIQRTQQEDSAVYLCASSFRGQSEQYFGPGTRLTVT.

The chain carries TRBV30 and TRBJ2-7, with D tentatively TRBD2 (6 bases). Germline lookup yields CDR1 GTSNPN and CDR2 SVGIG (reference sequence). The V and J ends lost 0 bases and 5 bases respectively, with 14 bases between them. This CDR3 contains 14 residues. CDR3 residues: CAWSVLGGPDEQYF. CDR3 bases: TGTGCCTGGAGTGTACTCGGGGGACCCGACGAGCAGTACTTC.

The chain employs TRBV18 and TRBJ1-4, with unresolved D. Trimming removed 5 bases from V and 0 bases from J, with 7 bases in between. CDR3 length: 14 residues. Germline CDR1 KGHSH, CDR2 LQKENI. CDR3 residues: CASSAVATNEKLFF. The CDR3 DNA sequence: TGTGCCAGCTCAGCGGTTGCAACTAATGAAAAACTGTTTTTT.

This clonotype was observed at least ten times. The chain couples TRBV6-5 to TRBJ2-1; TRBD2 matches 11 bases. CDR3 length equals 15 residues. With V trimmed by 6 bases and J by 5 bases, 6 bases remained unmatched. CDR1 and CDR2 from the germline V gene are MNHEY and SVGAGI. DNA for the CDR3: TGTGCCAGCAGAAAACTAGCGGGGGCCGACAATGAGCAGTTCTTC. Protein: CASRKLAGADNEQFF.

This clonotype has at least ten counts. The V gene is TRBV5-1, the J gene TRBJ1-2, with D unresolved. V was cut by 0 bases and J by 4 bases, with 10 bases left in between. Germline CDR1 and CDR2: SGHRS and YFSETQ. This CDR3 spans 14 amino acids. In DNA form, the CDR3 reads TGCGCCAGCAGCTTGGAGGCCAGCCTCTATGGCTACACCTTC. Protein product: CASSLEASLYGYTF.

This clonotype was detected a few times. The chain combines TRBV29-1 with TRBJ1-1; maybe TRBD1 (5 bases). The germline V and J ends were trimmed by 6 bases and 0 bases, with 11 bases remaining between them. The CDR3 runs to 13 residues. CDR1 is SQVTM and CDR2 is ANQGSEA in the germline V gene. The CDR3 loop reads CSVTTALNTEAFF. The CDR3 nucleotides read TGCAGCGTCACGACAGCTCTGAACACTGAAGCTTTCTTT.

The table lists this clonotype with a few counts. V gene TRBV4-2 combines with J gene TRBJ1-2, with D uncertain. The CDR3 spans 15 residues. V lost 7 bases to trimming and J lost 4 bases, with 19 bases between them. The V gene's germline CDR1 is LGHNA and CDR2 YNFKEQ. The CDR3 region has the DNA TGTGCCAGCAACATCAGATCGGAGGGCAGCTATGGCTACACCTTC. Its protein is CASNIRSEGSYGYTF.

This clonotype was counted many times. This chain connects TRBV4-3 to TRBJ2-3, with TRBD2 identical over 7 bases. V lost 0 bases to trimming and J lost 6 bases; unmatched junction nucleotides: 3. The germline V gene has CDR1 LGHNA and CDR2 YSLEER. CDR3 length: 14 residues. The CDR3 DNA is TGCGCCAGCAGCCAAGACCCGACTAGCGATACGCAGTATTTT. This encodes CASSQDPTSDTQYF.

There are many counts of this clonotype. This chain connects TRBV5-1 to TRBJ2-3; the D gene is possibly TRBD1 (6 bases). Trimming took 4 bases from V and 8 from J, leaving 23 bases between them. The CDR3 contains 16 residues. In germline, CDR1 is SGHRS, CDR2 YFSETQ. CDR3 in DNA: TGCGCCAGCAGCAGACGGGACACCGCATCGGGTGGTACGCAGTATTTT. Protein product: CASSRRDTASGGTQYF.

CDR3 protein: CSVEKGQRSDEQYF. Written as DNA, the CDR3 is TGCAGCGTTGAGAAAGGCCAAAGAAGCGACGAGCAGTACTTC. The rearrangement uses TRBV29-1 and TRBJ2-7, with D hard to call. The CDR3 is 14 amino acids. V was trimmed by 3 bases and J by 5 bases, leaving 17 bases between them. CDR1 and CDR2 (germline): SQVTM, ANQGSEA.

This clonotype was seen only a few times. The V call is TRBV5-1, the J call TRBJ2-7; tentative D call: TRBD2 (6 bases). V was cut by 0 bases and J by 5 bases, with 9 bases left in between. This CDR3 region has 13 residues. Per germline, CDR1 SGHRS and CDR2 YFSETQ. CDR3 DNA: TGCGCCAGCAGCTTGGGCGGGACGGACGAGCAGTACTTC. Translation gives CASSLGGTDEQYF.

This clonotype turned up a few times. This chain connects TRBV20-1 to TRBJ1-5; D remains ambiguous. The CDR3 is made up of 15 amino acids. Trimming pared 5 bases from V and 1 base from J, leaving 15 bases between. Germline lookup yields CDR1 DFQATT and CDR2 SNEGSKA (reference sequence). The CDR3 DNA reads TGCAGTGCTCGATACAGTATCGCAAGCAATCAGCCCCAGCATTTT. It translates to CSARYSIASNQPQHF.

This clonotype has at least ten counts. DNA for the CDR3: TGTGCCAGCAGCGGACCGGGGGGCACAGATACGCAGTATTTT. Amino acid sequence: CASSGPGGTDTQYF. The rearrangement joins TRBV7-8 to TRBJ2-3; D might be TRBD2 (6 bases). CDR1 is SGHVS, CDR2 FQNEAQ, per germline. This CDR3 is built from 14 residues. V was trimmed by 5 bases and J by 1 base, leaving 10 bases between them.

This clonotype was counted at least ten times. This chain links TRBV12-3 or TRBV12-4 with TRBJ2-1; D is ambiguous. Trimming removed 7 bases at V and 10 bases at J, with 26 bases between. This CDR3 contains 16 residues. CDR3 region: CASTLAMQPLLEEQFF. The CDR3 DNA reads TGTGCCAGCACTCTTGCGATGCAACCCTTGCTCGAAGAGCAGTTCTTC.

This clonotype showed up just a few times. The chain links TRBV5-1 to TRBJ1-5; D not certain. This CDR3 spans 14 amino acids. Germline CDR1 reads SGHRS; CDR2 reads YFSETQ. V dropped 4 bases and J dropped 3 bases, with 11 bases sitting between them. The CDR3 sequence is CASSLGYPNQPQHF. The DNA of the CDR3 is TGCGCCAGCAGCCTAGGGTACCCCAATCAGCCCCAGCATTTT.

The chain has TRBV3-1 and TRBJ1-2; 8 nucleotides agree with TRBD1. Germline V gene data show CDR1 as LGHDT and CDR2 as YNNKEL (reference sequence). The CDR3 is made up of 12 amino acids. The V segment lost 3 bases and the J segment 10 bases; nucleotides outside the gene matches: 4. CDR3 region: CASSHGQGTYTF. CDR3 in DNA: TGTGCCAGCAGCCACGGACAGGGCACCTACACCTTC.

This clonotype was seen repeatedly, ten times or more. This chain uses TRBV5-1 with TRBJ2-2; D unclear. The length of the CDR3 is 14 residues. V gave up 2 bases and J gave up 4 bases, with 9 bases separating them. Germline V gene lookup returns CDR1 SGHRS and CDR2 YFSETQ. CDR3 residues: CASSLATVTGELFF. CDR3 bases: TGCGCCAGCAGCTTAGCTACCGTCACCGGGGAGCTGTTTTTT.

J is TRBJ1-3 and V is TRBV5-1; 7 nucleotides agree with TRBD1. Germline trimming cut 4 bases from V and 0 bases from J; bases unmatched to any gene: 10. Germline CDR1 is SGHRS and CDR2 is YFSETQ. The CDR3 is 17 amino acids. In nucleotides, the CDR3 is TGCGCCAGCAGCAGCGGGACAGAAATACTCTCTGGAAACACCATATATTTT. Amino acid sequence: CASSSGTEILSGNTIYF. Together with reference TRBV5-1 and TRBJ1-3, the CDR3 gives the full variable domain: KAGVTQTPRYLIKTRGQQVTLSCSPISGHRSVSWYQQTPGQGLQFLFEYFSETQRNKGNFPGRFSGRQFSNSRSEMNVSTLELGDSALYLCASSSGTEILSGNTIYFGEGSWLTVV.

DNA of the CDR3: TGTGCCAGCAGCGTGGGTAGGGACACTGAAGCTTTCTTT. This sequence encodes CASSVGRDTEAFF. The chain has TRBV7-9 and TRBJ1-1; D unclear. Germline V gives CDR1 SEHNR, CDR2 FQNEAQ (reference sequence). The CDR3 has 13 residues. V lost 5 bases and J 3 bases, leaving 10 bases between the germline ends.

This clonotype was found many times. The J gene is TRBJ2-1, the V gene TRBV4-2; D is unclear. CDR1 LGHNA and CDR2 YNFKEQ come from the germline V gene. CDR3 length: 15 residues. Trimming pared 0 bases from V and 7 bases from J, leaving 13 bases between. Here the CDR3 reads CASSQEARLVNEQFF. The CDR3, as DNA: TGTGCCAGCAGCCAAGAGGCCAGGTTGGTGAATGAGCAGTTCTTC.

The chain carries TRBV20-1 and TRBJ2-3; D is unclear. The CDR3 is 14 amino acids. CDR1 is DFQATT, CDR2 SNEGSKA, per germline (reference sequence). Trimming pared 5 bases from V and 4 bases from J, leaving 16 bases between. CDR3 coding DNA: TGCAGTGCTCCCCGTGGAGTGGTTCCAGATACGCAGTATTTT. Protein sequence: CSAPRGVVPDTQYF.

This clonotype was found a few times. The V call is TRBV28, the J call TRBJ1-1, with 7 bases fitting TRBD1. This CDR3 has 14 amino acids. After removal of 5 bases from V and 10 bases from J, the junction contained 13 bases not matched to a gene. Germline lookup yields CDR1 MDHEN and CDR2 SYDVKM. CDR3 coding DNA: TGTGCCAGCAGTCTCCTTACCCAGGGGGAAGGAGCTTTCTTT. This sequence encodes CASSLLTQGEGAFF.

The chain links TRBV6-1 to TRBJ2-7, with a tentative D call TRBD1 (7 bases). Germline V CDR1 and CDR2: MNHNS, SASEGT. The CDR3 runs to 14 residues. Trimming took 6 bases from V and 5 from J, leaving 17 bases between them. In nucleotides, the CDR3 is TGTGCCAGCAGCCAGGGGGGAACTTACAACGAGCAGTACTTC. As protein: CASSQGGTYNEQYF.

The rearrangement joins TRBV6-2 or TRBV6-3 to TRBJ2-7; weak D call: TRBD1 (8 bases). The V and J ends lost 7 bases and 7 bases respectively, with 11 bases between them. The CDR3 has 11 residues. The germline CDR1 and CDR2 sequences are MNHEY and SVGEGT. The DNA for the CDR3 is TGTGCCAGCACACAGGGGGGGGAGCAGTACTTC. As protein: CASTQGGEQYF.

V gene TRBV5-6 combines with J gene TRBJ2-2, with D hard to call. The germline CDR1 and CDR2 sequences are SGHDT and YYEEEE. The CDR3 covers 20 residues. With 3 bases removed from V and 1 base from J, the gap between germline ends came to 25 bases. The CDR3 region is CASSSTVPSSDEENTGELFF. The DNA of the CDR3 is TGTGCCAGCAGCTCGACGGTCCCAAGCTCGGATGAAGAGAACACCGGGGAGCTGTTTTTT.

This clonotype was seen a handful of times. The rearrangement links TRBV3-1 to TRBJ1-3; D not certain. This CDR3 contains 15 residues. The germline V gene encodes CDR1 LGHDT and CDR2 YNNKEL (reference sequence). V lost 4 bases to trimming and J lost 5 bases, with 15 bases between them. The CDR3 sequence is CASSPQGGERNTIYF. CDR3 bases: TGTGCCAGCAGCCCGCAAGGCGGTGAGAGAAACACCATATATTTT.

CDR3 sequence reads: CSVGIGQTNTDTQYF. CDR3 nucleotides: TGCAGCGTTGGGATTGGCCAGACTAACACAGATACGCAGTATTTT. This sequence joins TRBV29-1 and TRBJ2-3, with D perhaps TRBD2 (5 bases). Germline V gives CDR1 SQVTM, CDR2 ANQGSEA. This CDR3 is 15 amino acids long. V lost 4 bases and J 2 bases, leaving 16 bases between the germline ends.